The rows below give T cell receptor beta chains drawn from one sample of a study of T cell changes during pregnancy in multiple sclerosis. The protocol was immunoSEQ multiplex PCR, while the TCRdb copy is restricted to in-frame clones and leaves out a portion. The table has 45,000 to 50,000 clones, more than 85% seen once. Sequenced here: peripheral blood, sampled in the third trimester of pregnancy. The receptors come from a female donor with multiple sclerosis, enrolled in a pregnancy study. The conserved cysteine and the conserved F or W are not part of the CDR3 here. Each record gives: V gene, J gene, CDR3 protein.

TRBV9	TRBJ2-1	ASSREDEQF
TRBV7-3	TRBJ2-1	ASSLGSGASSSYNEQF
TRBV11-2	TRBJ2-1	ASELIGLAGRGQF
TRBV28	TRBJ1-5	ASSPTGVLSNQPQH
TRBV6-4	TRBJ2-3	ASSETGSTDTQY
TRBV5-4	TRBJ1-1	ASSQNTEAF
TRBV25-1	TRBJ2-5	ASSELGSKETQY
TRBV4-3	TRBJ2-7	ASSQLIAGSYEQY
TRBV6-6	TRBJ1-1	ASSSGQGGASPEAF
TRBV19	TRBJ2-3	ASSVAGGPVTDTQY
TRBV7-3	TRBJ2-7	ASSFAPKIDEQY
TRBV7-2	TRBJ2-7	ASSFPDRGRDEQY
TRBV28	TRBJ1-1	ASSSRKNTEAF
TRBV7-9	TRBJ1-2	ASSIRQGQESYGYT
TRBV4-2	TRBJ2-7	ASSQEFGLLTSYEQY
TRBV19	TRBJ1-3	ASSKTLDSGNTIY
TRBV27	TRBJ2-1	ASSLLSTSGRMNEQF
TRBV5-8	TRBJ1-1	ASSSGGRTEAF
TRBV11-3	TRBJ2-7	ASSFKGGGFYEQY
TRBV18	TRBJ2-2	ASSPLAGGETGELF
TRBV4-1	TRBJ2-7	ASSQDLNSYYEQY
TRBV27	TRBJ2-7	ASSFRREQNEQY
TRBV6-5	TRBJ2-5	ASSRTSGRAETQY
TRBV6-5	TRBJ2-7	ASSRPGQRNEQY
TRBV2	TRBJ2-7	ASSFLTSGYEQY
TRBV6-5	TRBJ2-5	ASSSPLTQY
TRBV30	TRBJ1-2	AWSPLRGRINGYT
TRBV18	TRBJ2-1	ASSPQLDRTEQF
TRBV19	TRBJ2-1	ASRAEGEGDEQF
TRBV2	TRBJ2-2	ASRKGHGDTGELF
TRBV10-3	TRBJ2-1	AIGSGVYNEQF
TRBV28	TRBJ2-2	ASSPHRGGYTGELF
TRBV7-6	TRBJ2-1	ASSLVTGGSYNEQF
TRBV7-2	TRBJ2-7	ASSLEQGSEQY
TRBV4-3	TRBJ2-1	ASSQEVNFGTSGYNEQF
TRBV27	TRBJ1-1	ASSLPGTGEKAF
TRBV29-1	TRBJ2-1	SAFSGTSVGNEQF
TRBV28	TRBJ2-7	ASSLWASGIYEQY
TRBV6-5	TRBJ2-2	ASSYSLVLAGDKLF
TRBV7-9	TRBJ2-5	ASSPPGLNYETQY
TRBV27	TRBJ1-2	ASSLTIPGGRDYGYT
TRBV5-1	TRBJ2-5	ASSLEVEQETQY
TRBV14	TRBJ1-1	ASSQTRTVEAF
TRBV5-4	TRBJ2-3	ASSLGAGVTDTQY
TRBV30	TRBJ1-2	AWRYRDRHYGYT
TRBV5-5	TRBJ2-7	ASSLMGQGAYEQY
TRBV19	TRBJ1-4	ASSMRETEKLF
TRBV2	TRBJ2-7	ASSYTGTSYEQY
TRBV28	TRBJ1-5	ASNRTPQPQH